This TCR beta chain was documented in a study of response to subunit inactivated influenza vaccine. This clonotype was recorded at least ten times. MiXCR, applied by TCRdb to the RT-PCR reads, yields one record per CDR3 protein. This sample has around 470,000 distinct CDR3 sequences, with 6.5% to 8% found just once. The germline V and J ends were trimmed by 6 bases and 2 bases, with 8 bases remaining between them. The length of the CDR3 is 12 residues. Germline CDR1 SGHRS, CDR2 YFSETQ. The TCR comes from a man aged 50 to 75 who received an inactivated influenza vaccine. The chain employs TRBV5-1 and TRBJ2-5; perhaps TRBD1 as D (5 bases). Specimen: PBMCs from blood, collected about 23 months after vaccination. CDR3 DNA sequence: TGCGCCAGCAAAAAGGGGCAAGAGACCCAGTACTTC. Translated, it gives CASKKGQETQYF.